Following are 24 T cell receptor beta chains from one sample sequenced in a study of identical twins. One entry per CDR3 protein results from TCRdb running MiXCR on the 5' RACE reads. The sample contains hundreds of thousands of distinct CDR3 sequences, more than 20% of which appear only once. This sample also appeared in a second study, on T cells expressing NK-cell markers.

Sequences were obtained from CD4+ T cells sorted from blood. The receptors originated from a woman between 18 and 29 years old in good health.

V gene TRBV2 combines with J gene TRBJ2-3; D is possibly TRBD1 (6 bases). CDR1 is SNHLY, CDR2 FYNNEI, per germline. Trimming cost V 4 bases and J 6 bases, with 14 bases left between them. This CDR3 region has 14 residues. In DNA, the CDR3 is TGTGCCAGCAGTGGACAGGCGCAGGGGGATACGCAGTATTTT. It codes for CASSGQAQGDTQYF.

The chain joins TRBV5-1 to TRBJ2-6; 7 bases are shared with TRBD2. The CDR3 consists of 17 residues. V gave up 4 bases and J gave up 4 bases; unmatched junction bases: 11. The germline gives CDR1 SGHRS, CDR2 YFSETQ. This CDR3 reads CASSLGGSTSGANVLTF. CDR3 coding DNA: TGCGCCAGCAGCCTGGGGGGGTCAACATCCGGGGCCAACGTCCTGACTTTC.

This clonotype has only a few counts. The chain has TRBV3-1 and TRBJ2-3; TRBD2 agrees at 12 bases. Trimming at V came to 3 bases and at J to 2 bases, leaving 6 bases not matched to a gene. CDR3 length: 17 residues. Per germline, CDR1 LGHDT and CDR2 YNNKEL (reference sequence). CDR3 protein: CASSHRLAGDLTDTQYF. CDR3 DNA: TGTGCCAGCAGCCATAGACTAGCGGGGGACCTCACAGATACGCAGTATTTT.

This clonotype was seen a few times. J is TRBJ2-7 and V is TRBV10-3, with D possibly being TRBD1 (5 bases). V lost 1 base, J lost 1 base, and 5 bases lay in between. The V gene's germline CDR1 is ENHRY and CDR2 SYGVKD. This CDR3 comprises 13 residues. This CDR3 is CAISEYRSYEQYF. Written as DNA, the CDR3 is TGTGCCATCAGTGAGTACAGGTCCTACGAGCAGTACTTC.

The CDR3: CASSWDRVSYNEQFF. CDR3 sequence (DNA): TGTGCCAGCAGTTGGGACAGGGTATCCTACAATGAGCAGTTCTTC. The chain has TRBV6-5 and TRBJ2-1, with 9 bases aligning to TRBD1. This CDR3 is built from 15 residues. The V gene's germline CDR1 is MNHEY and CDR2 SVGAGI. V shed 4 bases, J shed 1 base, and the junction held 2 bases outside the gene matches.

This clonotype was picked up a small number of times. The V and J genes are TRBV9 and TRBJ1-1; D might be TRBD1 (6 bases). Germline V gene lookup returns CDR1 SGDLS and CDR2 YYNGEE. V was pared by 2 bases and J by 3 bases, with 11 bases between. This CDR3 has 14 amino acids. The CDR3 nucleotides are TGTGCCAGCAGCGTCCTAGGGGGGGACACTGAAGCTTTCTTT. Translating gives CASSVLGGDTEAFF.

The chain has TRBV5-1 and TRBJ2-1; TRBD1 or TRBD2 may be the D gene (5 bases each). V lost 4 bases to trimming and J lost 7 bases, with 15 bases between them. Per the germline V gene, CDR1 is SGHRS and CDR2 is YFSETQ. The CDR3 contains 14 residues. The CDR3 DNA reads TGCGCCAGCAGCCAAGATCCGGGACCTAATGAGCAGTTCTTC. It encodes CASSQDPGPNEQFF.

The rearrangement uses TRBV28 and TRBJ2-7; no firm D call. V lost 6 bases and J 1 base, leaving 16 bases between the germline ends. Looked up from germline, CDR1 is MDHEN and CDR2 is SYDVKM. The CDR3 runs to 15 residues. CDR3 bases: TGTGCCAGCAGCCTTACTGCTCGGTGGTCCTACGAGCAGTACTTC. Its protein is CASSLTARWSYEQYF.

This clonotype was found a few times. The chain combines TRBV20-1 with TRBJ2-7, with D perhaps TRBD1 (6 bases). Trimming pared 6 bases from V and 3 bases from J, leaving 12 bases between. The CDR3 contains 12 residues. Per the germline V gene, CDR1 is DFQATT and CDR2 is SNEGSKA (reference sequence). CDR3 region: CSAHRVNYEQYF. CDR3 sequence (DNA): TGCAGTGCGCACAGGGTAAACTACGAGCAGTACTTC.

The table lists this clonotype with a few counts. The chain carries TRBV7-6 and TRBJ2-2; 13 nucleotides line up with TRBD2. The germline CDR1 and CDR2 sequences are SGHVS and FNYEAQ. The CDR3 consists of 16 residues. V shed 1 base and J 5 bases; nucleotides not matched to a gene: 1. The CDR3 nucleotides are TGTGCCAGCAGCTTAGAGGGACTAGCGGGGACCGGGGAGCTGTTTTTT. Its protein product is CASSLEGLAGTGELFF.

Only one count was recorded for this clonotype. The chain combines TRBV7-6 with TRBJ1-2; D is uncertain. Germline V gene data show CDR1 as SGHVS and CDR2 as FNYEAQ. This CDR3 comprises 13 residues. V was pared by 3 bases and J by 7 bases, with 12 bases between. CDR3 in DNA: TGTGCCAGCAGCTTTGGGCCTTCGGGTGGCTACACCTTC. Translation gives CASSFGPSGGYTF.

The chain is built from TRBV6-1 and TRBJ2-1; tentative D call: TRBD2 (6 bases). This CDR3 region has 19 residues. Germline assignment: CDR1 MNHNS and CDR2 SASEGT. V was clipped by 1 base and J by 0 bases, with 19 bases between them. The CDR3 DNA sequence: TGTGCCAGCAGTGAAGTGGGCGGAGGGACCCTAAGCTCCTACAATGAGCAGTTCTTC. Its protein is CASSEVGGGTLSSYNEQFF.

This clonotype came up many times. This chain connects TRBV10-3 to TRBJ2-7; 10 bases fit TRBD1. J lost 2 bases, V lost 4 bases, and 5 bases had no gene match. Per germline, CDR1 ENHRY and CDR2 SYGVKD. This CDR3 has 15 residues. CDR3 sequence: CAISVGTGATYEQYF. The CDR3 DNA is TGTGCCATCAGTGTAGGGACAGGGGCCACCTACGAGCAGTACTTC.

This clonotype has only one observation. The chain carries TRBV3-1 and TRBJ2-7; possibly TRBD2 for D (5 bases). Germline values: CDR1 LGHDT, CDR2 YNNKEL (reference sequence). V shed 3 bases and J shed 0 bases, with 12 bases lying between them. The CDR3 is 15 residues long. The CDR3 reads CASSQAAGPSYEQYF. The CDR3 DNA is TGTGCCAGCAGCCAGGCGGCGGGCCCCTCCTACGAGCAGTACTTC.

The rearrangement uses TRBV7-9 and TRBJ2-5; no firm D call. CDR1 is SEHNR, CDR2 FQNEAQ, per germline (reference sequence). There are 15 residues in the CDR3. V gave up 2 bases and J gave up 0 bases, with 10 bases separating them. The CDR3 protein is CASSLRTGDQETQYF. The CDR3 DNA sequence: TGTGCCAGCAGCTTACGTACCGGAGACCAAGAGACCCAGTACTTC. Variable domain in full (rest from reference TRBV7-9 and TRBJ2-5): DTGVSQNPRHKITKRGQNVTFRCDPISEHNRLYWYRQTLGQGPEFLTYFQNEAQLEKSRLLSDRFSAERPKGSFSTLEIQRTEQGDSAMYLCASSLRTGDQETQYFGPGTRLLVL.

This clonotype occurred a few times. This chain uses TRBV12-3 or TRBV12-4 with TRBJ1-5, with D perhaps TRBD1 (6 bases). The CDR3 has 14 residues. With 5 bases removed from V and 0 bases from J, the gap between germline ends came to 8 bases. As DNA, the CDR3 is TGTGCCAGCAGTACAGGGTCTAGCAATCAGCCCCAGCATTTT. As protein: CASSTGSSNQPQHF.

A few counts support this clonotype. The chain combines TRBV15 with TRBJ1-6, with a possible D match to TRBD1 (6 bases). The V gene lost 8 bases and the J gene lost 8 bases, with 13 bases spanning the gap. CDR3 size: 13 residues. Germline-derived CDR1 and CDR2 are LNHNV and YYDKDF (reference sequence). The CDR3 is CATGYRVDSPLHF. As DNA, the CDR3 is TGTGCCACCGGCTACAGGGTGGATTCACCCCTCCACTTT.

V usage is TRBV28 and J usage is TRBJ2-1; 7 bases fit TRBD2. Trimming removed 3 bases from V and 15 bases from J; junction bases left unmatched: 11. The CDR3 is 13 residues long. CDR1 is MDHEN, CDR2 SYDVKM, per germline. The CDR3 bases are TGTGCCAGCAGTTTGCCCCGGGGGGTCTTGGGGTTCTTC. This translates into CASSLPRGVLGFF.

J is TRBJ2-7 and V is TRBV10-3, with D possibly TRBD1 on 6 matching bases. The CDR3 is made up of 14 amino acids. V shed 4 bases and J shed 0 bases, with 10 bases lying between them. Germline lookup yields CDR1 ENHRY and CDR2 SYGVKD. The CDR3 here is CAISADRFSYEQYF. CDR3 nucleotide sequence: TGTGCCATCAGTGCAGACAGGTTCTCCTACGAGCAGTACTTC.

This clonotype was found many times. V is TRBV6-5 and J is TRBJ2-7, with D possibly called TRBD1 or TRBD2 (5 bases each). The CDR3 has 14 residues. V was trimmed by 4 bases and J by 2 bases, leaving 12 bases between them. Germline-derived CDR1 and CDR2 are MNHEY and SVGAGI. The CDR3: CASSLSGPPYEQYF. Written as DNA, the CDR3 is TGTGCCAGCAGTTTGTCGGGACCACCCTACGAGCAGTACTTC.

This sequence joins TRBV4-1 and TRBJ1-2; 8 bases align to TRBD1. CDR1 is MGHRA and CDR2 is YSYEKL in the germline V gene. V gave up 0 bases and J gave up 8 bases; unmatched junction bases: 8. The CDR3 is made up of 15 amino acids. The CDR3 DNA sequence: TGCGCCAGCAGCCAAGATCAGGACAGGGTGGTAGGCTACACCTTC. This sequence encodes CASSQDQDRVVGYTF.

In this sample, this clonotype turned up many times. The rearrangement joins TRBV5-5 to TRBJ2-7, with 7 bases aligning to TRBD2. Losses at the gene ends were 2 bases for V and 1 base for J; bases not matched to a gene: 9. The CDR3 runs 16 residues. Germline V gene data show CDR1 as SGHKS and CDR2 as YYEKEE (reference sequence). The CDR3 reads CASSLVSTGGSYEQYF. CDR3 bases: TGTGCCAGCAGCTTAGTCTCGACGGGAGGATCCTACGAGCAGTACTTC.

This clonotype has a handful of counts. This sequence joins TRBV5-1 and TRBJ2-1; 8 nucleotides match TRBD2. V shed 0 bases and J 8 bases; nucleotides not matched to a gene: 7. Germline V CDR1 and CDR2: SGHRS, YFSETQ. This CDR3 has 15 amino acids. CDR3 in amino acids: CASSLEPSGGDEQFF. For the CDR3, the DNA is TGCGCCAGCAGCTTGGAGCCCAGCGGGGGAGATGAGCAGTTCTTC.

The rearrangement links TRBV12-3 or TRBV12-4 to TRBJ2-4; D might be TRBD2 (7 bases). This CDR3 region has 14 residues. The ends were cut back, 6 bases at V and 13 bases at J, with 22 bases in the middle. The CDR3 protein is CASSTEGGPMPQYF. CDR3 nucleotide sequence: TGTGCCAGCAGCACAGAGGGGGGGCCTATGCCCCAGTACTTC.